This T cell receptor beta chain was found in a study of shared clonotypes between healthy human individuals. Study-wide context: Donors had three CD4 naive, three CD4 memory, two CD8 naive and one CD8 memory plate apiece. Findings and caveats of the study: For naive CD4 cells, around 5% of clonotypes were shared across four donors.

Note on this clone: Its antigen is as yet unknown.

Authors' methods: Filtering was not the same, since immunoSEQ gave junction-only sequences without quality scores. Sequencing was performed with immunoSEQ multiplex PCR; in TCRdb, only in-frame clones are kept and a portion is missing. V and J calls and clone size are those listed in that table; D and trimming were worked out from the DNA. This table has about 2 million clones, about 95% appearing once. The V gene's germline CDR1 is LGHNA and CDR2 YSLEER. The CDR3 is made up of 15 amino acids. Trimming removed 0 bases from V and 8 bases from J, with 16 bases in between. This clonotype originated in a man in his late teens or twenties in good health. V gene TRBV4-3 combines with J gene TRBJ1-2, with D possibly TRBD1 on 6 matching bases. Sequencing used naive CD4+ T cells sorted from blood. Noted subset: CD45RA+ positively selected. The CDR3 is CASSQDTQGAYGYTF. The CDR3 DNA is TGCGCCAGCAGCCAAGACACACAGGGCGCTTACGGCTACACCTTC.